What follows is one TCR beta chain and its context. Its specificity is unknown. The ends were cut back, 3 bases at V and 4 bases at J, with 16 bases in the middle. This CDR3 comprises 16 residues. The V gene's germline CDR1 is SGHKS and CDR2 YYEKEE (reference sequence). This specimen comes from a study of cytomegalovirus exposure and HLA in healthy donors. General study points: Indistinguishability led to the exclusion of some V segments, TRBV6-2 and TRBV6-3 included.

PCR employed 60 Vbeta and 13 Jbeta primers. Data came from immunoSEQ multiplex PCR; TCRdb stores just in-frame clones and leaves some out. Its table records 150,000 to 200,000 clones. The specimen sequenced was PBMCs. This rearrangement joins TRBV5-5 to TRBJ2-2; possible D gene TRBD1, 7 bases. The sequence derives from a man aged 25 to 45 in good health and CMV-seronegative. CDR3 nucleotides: TGTGCCAGCAGCTGGAGGGACAGAACATCCACCGGGGAGCTGTTTTTT. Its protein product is CASSWRDRTSTGELFF.